Listed below are T cell receptor beta chains from one sample, sequenced in a study of blood T cell repertoires in COVID-19. The assay was immunoSEQ multiplex PCR, and TCRdb's table has in-frame clones only and misses some. The sample carries roughly 100,000 clones, around nine tenths recorded once. The sequencing input was peripheral blood. The receptor source for this set is a woman older than 75 with active COVID-19. Each CDR3 is given with its conserved first and last residue. D genes are given only for firm matches. For some rows the clone size is stated as once, few or many, or as a class when expanded; others skip it.

v_gene: TRBV7-9; abundance: .; j_gene: TRBJ2-3; d_gene: .; CDR3aa: CAVLTGSTDTQYF; CDR3nt: TGTGCCGTACTGACGGGTAGCACAGATACGCAGTATTTT
v_gene: TRBV2; abundance: .; j_gene: TRBJ2-1; d_gene: TRBD2; CDR3aa: CASSERSGRDNEQFF; CDR3nt: TGTGCCAGCAGTGAAAGGAGCGGGAGGGACAATGAGCAGTTCTTC
v_gene: TRBV18; abundance: .; j_gene: TRBJ1-1; d_gene: TRBD1; CDR3aa: CASSRDRENTEAFF; CDR3nt: TGTGCCAGCTCACGGGACAGGGAGAACACTGAAGCTTTCTTT
v_gene: TRBV20-1; abundance: .; j_gene: TRBJ2-2; d_gene: .; CDR3aa: CSATTGGELFF; CDR3nt: TGCAGTGCTACGACTGGAGGGGAGCTGTTTTTT
v_gene: TRBV28; abundance: .; j_gene: TRBJ2-2; d_gene: TRBD2; CDR3aa: CASSSLGLAGTANTGELFF; CDR3nt: TGTGCCAGCAGTTCGTTGGGACTAGCGGGTACAGCGAACACCGGGGAGCTGTTTTTT
v_gene: TRBV7-9; abundance: .; j_gene: TRBJ2-5; d_gene: TRBD1; CDR3aa: CASSLGDREGTQYF; CDR3nt: TGTGCCAGCAGCTTAGGAGACAGGGAAGGGACCCAGTACTTC
v_gene: TRBV20-1; abundance: .; j_gene: TRBJ2-1; d_gene: TRBD2; CDR3aa: CSASSSGHNEQFF; CDR3nt: TGCAGTGCTAGTTCTAGCGGGCACAATGAGCAGTTCTTC
v_gene: TRBV28; abundance: .; j_gene: TRBJ2-7; d_gene: .; CDR3aa: CASSTGLALEYEQYF; CDR3nt: TGTGCCAGCAGCACTGGACTGGCGCTTGAATACGAGCAGTACTTC
v_gene: TRBV28; abundance: .; j_gene: TRBJ1-1; d_gene: .; CDR3aa: CASREMNTEAFF; CDR3nt: TGTGCCAGCAGGGAGATGAACACTGAAGCTTTCTTT
v_gene: TRBV6-1; abundance: .; j_gene: TRBJ1-2; d_gene: .; CDR3aa: CASSEWGGEESYGYTF; CDR3nt: TGTGCCAGCAGTGAATGGGGGGGGGAGGAGTCCTATGGCTACACCTTC
v_gene: TRBV12-5; abundance: .; j_gene: TRBJ2-1; d_gene: .; CDR3aa: CASALGGVNEQFF; CDR3nt: TGTGCTAGTGCCCTGGGCGGGGTGAATGAGCAGTTCTTC
v_gene: TRBV19; abundance: .; j_gene: TRBJ1-3; d_gene: TRBD1; CDR3aa: CASRIDRGSGNTIYF; CDR3nt: TGTGCCAGTAGAATCGACAGGGGATCTGGAAACACCATATATTTT
v_gene: TRBV19; abundance: .; j_gene: TRBJ2-7; d_gene: .; CDR3aa: CASSSSGGYEQYF; CDR3nt: TGTGCCAGTAGCTCCTCCGGTGGCTACGAGCAGTACTTC
v_gene: TRBV5-1; abundance: .; j_gene: TRBJ2-1; d_gene: .; CDR3aa: CASSGDIGAGFEQFF; CDR3nt: TGCGCCAGCAGCGGAGACATAGGGGCGGGATTTGAGCAGTTCTTC
v_gene: TRBV5-6; abundance: once; j_gene: TRBJ1-6; d_gene: .; CDR3aa: CASSPGHDNSPLHF; CDR3nt: TGTGCCAGCAGCCCGGGACACGATAATTCACCCCTCCACTTT
v_gene: TRBV6-2/TRBV6-3; abundance: .; j_gene: TRBJ2-3; d_gene: TRBD2; CDR3aa: CASSYVGAGGWTDTQYF; CDR3nt: TGTGCCAGCAGTTACGTTGGGGCGGGAGGTTGGACAGATACGCAGTATTTT
v_gene: TRBV3-1/TRBV3-2; abundance: .; j_gene: TRBJ2-5; d_gene: TRBD2; CDR3aa: CASSPRVGRAWETQYF; CDR3nt: TGTGCCAGCAGCCCTCGGGTCGGGAGGGCTTGGGAGACCCAGTACTTC
v_gene: TRBV7-2; abundance: .; j_gene: TRBJ2-3; d_gene: TRBD2; CDR3aa: CASSRWGGSVGGDTQYF; CDR3nt: TGTGCCAGCAGCCGTTGGGGTGGGAGTGTGGGAGGGGATACGCAGTATTTT
v_gene: TRBV12-3/TRBV12-4; abundance: once; j_gene: TRBJ2-1; d_gene: .; CDR3aa: CASRQGTHGEQFF; CDR3nt: TGTGCCAGCAGACAAGGGACTCATGGTGAGCAGTTCTTC
v_gene: TRBV7-6; abundance: .; j_gene: TRBJ2-3; d_gene: .; CDR3aa: CASSLWTGGTDTQYF; CDR3nt: TGTGCCAGCAGCTTGTGGACGGGAGGCACAGATACGCAGTATTTT
v_gene: TRBV4-2; abundance: .; j_gene: TRBJ2-1; d_gene: TRBD2; CDR3aa: CASSPSSGSSYNEQFF; CDR3nt: TGTGCCAGCAGTCCGTCAAGCGGGAGCTCCTACAATGAGCAGTTCTTC
v_gene: TRBV6-5; abundance: .; j_gene: TRBJ1-2; d_gene: .; CDR3aa: CASSYDGNYGYTF; CDR3nt: TGTGCCAGCAGTTACGACGGGAACTATGGCTACACCTTC
v_gene: TRBV27; abundance: .; j_gene: TRBJ2-2; d_gene: TRBD2; CDR3aa: CASRPGLLNTGELFF; CDR3nt: TGTGCCAGCAGGCCGGGACTACTCAACACCGGGGAGCTGTTTTTT
v_gene: TRBV7-2; abundance: few; j_gene: TRBJ2-1; d_gene: .; CDR3aa: CASSSQPGNHEQFF; CDR3nt: TGTGCCAGCAGCTCTCAACCCGGGAATCATGAGCAGTTCTTC
v_gene: TRBV28; abundance: .; j_gene: TRBJ2-7; d_gene: TRBD1; CDR3aa: CASIPSDRGYRYEQYF; CDR3nt: TGTGCCAGCATTCCCTCGGACAGGGGGTATCGGTACGAGCAGTACTTC
v_gene: TRBV19; abundance: .; j_gene: TRBJ2-3; d_gene: TRBD1; CDR3aa: CASRGTGAADTQYF; CDR3nt: TGTGCCAGTCGAGGGACAGGGGCTGCAGATACGCAGTATTTT
v_gene: TRBV6-2/TRBV6-3; abundance: .; j_gene: TRBJ2-3; d_gene: .; CDR3aa: CASSYRLSTDTQYF; CDR3nt: TGTGCCAGCAGTTACAGACTATCCACAGATACGCAGTATTTT
v_gene: TRBV25-1; abundance: .; j_gene: TRBJ1-2; d_gene: TRBD1; CDR3aa: CASSEWGTGGGYTF; CDR3nt: TGTGCCAGCAGTGAATGGGGGACAGGGGGTGGCTACACCTTC
v_gene: TRBV7-2; abundance: .; j_gene: TRBJ2-1; d_gene: .; CDR3aa: CASSANRENEQFF; CDR3nt: TGTGCCAGCAGCGCCAACAGGGAGAATGAGCAGTTCTTC
v_gene: TRBV18; abundance: once; j_gene: TRBJ2-6; d_gene: TRBD1; CDR3aa: CASSPTPDRVFSGANVLTF; CDR3nt: TGTGCCAGCTCACCCACCCCGGACAGGGTTTTCTCTGGGGCCAACGTCCTGACTTTC
v_gene: TRBV5-5; abundance: .; j_gene: TRBJ2-7; d_gene: .; CDR3aa: CASSLAGAPSAYEQYF; CDR3nt: TGTGCCAGCAGCTTGGCAGGGGCCCCATCGGCCTACGAGCAGTACTTC
v_gene: TRBV10-3; abundance: .; j_gene: TRBJ2-7; d_gene: TRBD2; CDR3aa: CAIGTSDEQYF; CDR3nt: TGTGCCATCGGGACTAGCGACGAGCAGTACTTC
v_gene: TRBV10-3; abundance: .; j_gene: TRBJ2-3; d_gene: .; CDR3aa: CAISSFFGATDTQYF; CDR3nt: TGTGCCATCAGTTCTTTTTTTGGGGCGACAGATACGCAGTATTTT
v_gene: TRBV7-2; abundance: .; j_gene: TRBJ2-7; d_gene: TRBD2; CDR3aa: CASSLRGGLAGSYEQYF; CDR3nt: TGTGCCAGCAGCTTAAGGGGCGGACTAGCGGGTTCCTACGAGCAGTACTTC
v_gene: TRBV11-3; abundance: .; j_gene: TRBJ2-3; d_gene: .; CDR3aa: CASSLDRVTDTQYF; CDR3nt: TGTGCCAGCAGCTTAGATCGGGTCACAGATACGCAGTATTTT
v_gene: TRBV2; abundance: once; j_gene: TRBJ2-1; d_gene: TRBD1; CDR3aa: CASTSGTGAYNEQFF; CDR3nt: TGTGCCAGCACGTCAGGGACAGGTGCCTACAATGAGCAGTTCTTC
v_gene: TRBV5-1; abundance: .; j_gene: TRBJ1-2; d_gene: TRBD1; CDR3aa: CASSPGDRVYGYTF; CDR3nt: TGCGCCAGCAGCCCAGGGGACAGGGTCTATGGCTACACCTTC
v_gene: TRBV15; abundance: .; j_gene: TRBJ2-7; d_gene: .; CDR3aa: CATSRAGVVYEQYF; CDR3nt: TGTGCCACCAGCAGAGCCGGGGTAGTCTACGAGCAGTACTTC
v_gene: TRBV25-1; abundance: .; j_gene: TRBJ2-3; d_gene: .; CDR3aa: CASSEYLSGLGGTDTQYF; CDR3nt: TGTGCCAGCAGTGAATATCTGAGCGGTCTAGGAGGCACAGATACGCAGTATTTT
v_gene: TRBV19; abundance: .; j_gene: TRBJ1-5; d_gene: .; CDR3aa: CASTLSSNQPQHF; CDR3nt: TGTGCCAGTACCCTATCAAGCAATCAGCCCCAGCATTTT
v_gene: TRBV3-1/TRBV3-2; abundance: .; j_gene: TRBJ1-6; d_gene: TRBD1; CDR3aa: CASSQDGGQAISPLHF; CDR3nt: TGTGCCAGCAGCCAAGATGGGGGACAGGCGATTTCACCCCTCCACTTT
v_gene: TRBV20-1; abundance: .; j_gene: TRBJ1-2; d_gene: TRBD1; CDR3aa: CSASEAGTGRGYTF; CDR3nt: TGCAGTGCTAGTGAGGCCGGGACAGGGAGAGGCTACACCTTC
v_gene: TRBV14; abundance: .; j_gene: TRBJ2-7; d_gene: TRBD2; CDR3aa: CASSPWTSGVFEQYF; CDR3nt: TGTGCCAGCAGCCCCTGGACTAGCGGGGTTTTTGAGCAGTACTTC
v_gene: TRBV5-6; abundance: .; j_gene: TRBJ2-7; d_gene: .; CDR3aa: CASSLVGQTYEQYF; CDR3nt: TGTGCCAGCAGCTTGGTAGGACAAACCTACGAGCAGTACTTC
v_gene: TRBV10-1; abundance: few; j_gene: TRBJ1-3; d_gene: .; CDR3aa: CASSGGSGNTIYF; CDR3nt: TGCGCCAGCAGTGGCGGCTCTGGAAACACCATATATTTT
v_gene: TRBV27; abundance: .; j_gene: TRBJ2-7; d_gene: TRBD1; CDR3aa: CASNVGQGSSYEQYF; CDR3nt: TGTGCCAGCAACGTCGGACAGGGAAGTTCCTACGAGCAGTACTTC
v_gene: TRBV4-3; abundance: .; j_gene: TRBJ1-1; d_gene: TRBD1; CDR3aa: CASSLGTGKMNTEAFF; CDR3nt: TGCGCCAGCAGCCTTGGGACAGGGAAGATGAACACTGAAGCTTTCTTT
v_gene: TRBV7-7; abundance: .; j_gene: TRBJ2-1; d_gene: .; CDR3aa: CAPMTDNNEQFF; CDR3nt: TGTGCTCCTATGACAGATAACAATGAGCAGTTCTTC
v_gene: TRBV18; abundance: .; j_gene: TRBJ1-5; d_gene: .; CDR3aa: CASSPPLAGNQPQHF; CDR3nt: TGTGCCAGCTCACCACCGCTGGCAGGCAATCAGCCCCAGCATTTT
v_gene: TRBV19; abundance: .; j_gene: TRBJ2-3; d_gene: .; CDR3aa: CASSMGGAQYF; CDR3nt: TGTGCCAGTAGTATGGGGGGAGCGCAGTATTTT
v_gene: TRBV7-2; abundance: .; j_gene: TRBJ2-6; d_gene: .; CDR3aa: CASSSPPGAGANVLTF; CDR3nt: TGTGCCAGCAGCTCCCCCCCCGGGGCTGGGGCCAACGTCCTGACTTTC
v_gene: TRBV7-9; abundance: .; j_gene: TRBJ2-2; d_gene: .; CDR3aa: CASSFGEATGELFF; CDR3nt: TGTGCCAGCAGCTTTGGGGAGGCCACCGGGGAGCTGTTTTTT